This record concerns one T cell receptor (beta chain) sequence. Its antigen is currently unknown. It was at deep level that the assay was run. Here immunoSEQ multiplex PCR was the method, and the copy in TCRdb shows in-frame clones only, minus some. The data show 2 million to 2.5 million clones, about 95% seen once. Naive CD8 cells, CD45RO-negative and positively selected for CCR7, excluded terminally differentiated effector memory CD45RA+ cells. The record originates from a study of shared clonotypes between healthy human individuals. Study-wide context: A few men and a couple of women, aged 18 to 49, were donors.

The germline V gene encodes CDR1 SEHNR and CDR2 FQNEAQ (reference sequence). This CDR3 is built from 17 residues. V dropped 5 bases and J dropped 1 base, with 19 bases sitting between them. General study results and limits: Memory subsets generally showed lower estimated richness than naive subsets.

This chain uses TRBV7-9 with TRBJ2-3; D unclear. Sample: naive CD8+ T cells sorted from blood. The origin of this receptor is a man aged 18 to 30 in good health. In DNA form, the CDR3 reads TGTGCCAGCAGCCAGACCCCAATACGTGTGGGCACAGATACGCAGTATTTT. Residues: CASSQTPIRVGTDTQYF.